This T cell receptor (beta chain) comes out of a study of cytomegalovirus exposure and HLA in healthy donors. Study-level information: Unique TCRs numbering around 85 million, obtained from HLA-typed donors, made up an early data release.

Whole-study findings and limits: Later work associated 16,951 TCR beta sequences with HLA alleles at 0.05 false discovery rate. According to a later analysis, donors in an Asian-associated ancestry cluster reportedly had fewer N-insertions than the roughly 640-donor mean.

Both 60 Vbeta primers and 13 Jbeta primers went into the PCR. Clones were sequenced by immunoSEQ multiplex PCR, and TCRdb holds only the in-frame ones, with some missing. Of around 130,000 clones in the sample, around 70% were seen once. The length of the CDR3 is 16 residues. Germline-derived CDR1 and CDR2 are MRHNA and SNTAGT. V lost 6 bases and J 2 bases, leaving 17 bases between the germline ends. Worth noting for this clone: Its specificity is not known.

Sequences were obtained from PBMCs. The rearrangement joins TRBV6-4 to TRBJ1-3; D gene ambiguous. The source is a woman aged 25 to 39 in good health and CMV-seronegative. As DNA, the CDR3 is TGTGCCAGCAGGAGGGTGATTCCATATACTGGAAACACCATATATTTT. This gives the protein CASRRVIPYTGNTIYF.